Listed below are T cell receptor beta chains from one sample, sequenced in a study of T cells in localized non-small cell lung cancer. Some clones are missing from TCRdb's copy, which holds only in-frame ones; the method was immunoSEQ multiplex PCR. The data hold roughly 21,000 clones, with 88% observed a single time. The source material was peripheral blood mononuclear cells, sampled before any cancer treatment. These receptors all stem from a male donor older than 55 with stage II lung adenocarcinoma. The CDR3 runs from the conserved cysteine through the conserved F or W.

j_call: TRBJ2-7; v_call: TRBV4-1; cdr3_aa: CASSQHRSSPLREQYF
j_call: TRBJ1-4; v_call: TRBV28; cdr3_aa: CASTLAPGQGNEKLFF
j_call: TRBJ2-1; v_call: TRBV5-6; cdr3_aa: CASSSFSGRLGNEQFF
j_call: TRBJ2-1; v_call: TRBV5-1; cdr3_aa: CASSLAGSSYNEQFF
j_call: TRBJ2-1; v_call: TRBV6-6; cdr3_aa: CASSHRQNPYNEQFF
j_call: TRBJ1-1; v_call: TRBV21-1; cdr3_aa: CASSKRKAAGVTEAFF
j_call: TRBJ2-1; v_call: TRBV7-9; cdr3_aa: CASSLTGFYNEQFF
j_call: TRBJ2-6; v_call: TRBV10-3; cdr3_aa: CAISGRGQHSGANVLTF
j_call: TRBJ1-5; v_call: TRBV4-1; cdr3_aa: CASSPGTGAYNQPQHF
j_call: TRBJ1-3; v_call: TRBV10-3; cdr3_aa: CAISDARGQGLLSGNTIYF
j_call: TRBJ1-6; v_call: TRBV11-2; cdr3_aa: CASSYTTGRSPLHF
j_call: TRBJ1-5; v_call: TRBV27; cdr3_aa: CASTPRPEGNQPQHF
j_call: TRBJ1-1; v_call: TRBV29-1; cdr3_aa: CSVVVNIDTEAFF
j_call: TRBJ1-1; v_call: TRBV13; cdr3_aa: CASSLQGQGRTFF
j_call: TRBJ2-5; v_call: TRBV19; cdr3_aa: CASSSYSPGKRETQYF
j_call: TRBJ1-1; v_call: TRBV10-1; cdr3_aa: CASSPGGSNTEAFF
j_call: TRBJ2-3; v_call: TRBV5-6; cdr3_aa: CASSWGGGSTDTQYF
j_call: TRBJ2-7; v_call: TRBV9; cdr3_aa: CASGAGGHEQYF
j_call: TRBJ2-4; v_call: TRBV6-5; cdr3_aa: CASSYSGQIAKNIQYF
j_call: TRBJ2-6; v_call: TRBV2; cdr3_aa: CASSDSGSIQSRANVLTF
j_call: TRBJ2-3; v_call: TRBV4-1; cdr3_aa: CASSQDGGRAQYF
j_call: TRBJ2-1; v_call: TRBV19; cdr3_aa: CATSSGGRTWEQFF
j_call: TRBJ1-3; v_call: TRBV7-9; cdr3_aa: CASSPVGFSGNTIYF
j_call: TRBJ2-7; v_call: TRBV11-2; cdr3_aa: CASSLEGQGFYEQYF
j_call: TRBJ2-7; v_call: TRBV11-1; cdr3_aa: CASSPRFGGRKYEQYF
j_call: TRBJ2-1; v_call: TRBV7-9; cdr3_aa: CASSDLAGVTYNEQFF
j_call: TRBJ2-7; v_call: TRBV5-1; cdr3_aa: CASSWGSGKTGSEQYF
j_call: TRBJ2-7; v_call: TRBV5-1; cdr3_aa: CASSLHEIPAEQYF
j_call: TRBJ2-1; v_call: TRBV29-1; cdr3_aa: CSVLKDPNYNEQFF
j_call: TRBJ2-2; v_call: TRBV2; cdr3_aa: CASSGRGYLNTGELFF
j_call: TRBJ2-2; v_call: TRBV5-1; cdr3_aa: CASSLDPGNTGELFF
j_call: TRBJ2-7; v_call: TRBV7-3; cdr3_aa: CASSLSWRSEQYF
j_call: TRBJ1-2; v_call: TRBV28; cdr3_aa: CAASSPERQGNGYTF
j_call: TRBJ2-2; v_call: TRBV5-1; cdr3_aa: CASSFGPVGTGELFF
j_call: TRBJ2-2; v_call: TRBV5-1; cdr3_aa: CASSFQGAGELFF
j_call: TRBJ2-1; v_call: TRBV11-2; cdr3_aa: CASSSRVRQGGFRNEQFF
j_call: TRBJ1-4; v_call: TRBV11-1; cdr3_aa: CASSLSRGATNEKLFF